The next 3 T cell receptor beta chains were all read from a single sample in a study of cytomegalovirus exposure and HLA in healthy donors. Primers: 60 Vbeta forward and 13 Jbeta reverse. The data were produced by immunoSEQ multiplex PCR, yet TCRdb's version contains in-frame clones alone and is incomplete. Of more than 110,000 clones listed, about 75% are singletons. What was sequenced was PBMCs. The receptors stem from a man aged 18-30 years in good health and CMV-seronegative.

The chain employs TRBV7-8 and TRBJ2-4; D perhaps matches TRBD1 (5 bases). The ends were cut back, 1 base at V and 1 base at J, with 14 bases in the middle. This CDR3 contains 17 residues. Germline V gives CDR1 SGHVS, CDR2 FQNEAQ. The CDR3 sequence: CASSLVKGAVAKNIQYF. The CDR3 DNA sequence: TGTGCCAGCAGCTTAGTGAAAGGGGCTGTGGCCAAAAACATTCAGTACTTC.

This chain links TRBV13 with TRBJ2-1; D perhaps matches TRBD2 (5 bases). Trimming removed 0 bases at V and 7 bases at J, with 7 bases between. This CDR3 spans 13 amino acids. Germline V gives CDR1 PRHDT, CDR2 FYEKMQ (reference sequence). The CDR3 nucleotides are TGTGCCAGCAGCTTAGGCCGGGGAAATGAGCAGTTCTTC. Its translation is CASSLGRGNEQFF.

This chain uses TRBV6-1 with TRBJ2-7; 8 positions match TRBD2. Germline CDR1 reads MNHNS; CDR2 reads SASEGT. This CDR3 comprises 15 residues. V shed 6 bases, J shed 2 bases, and the junction held 9 bases outside the gene matches. CDR3 in DNA: TGTGCCAGCAGGGCCGGGACTAGTAGTCCCTACGAGCAGTACTTC. Its protein is CASRAGTSSPYEQYF.